Reported below is one T cell receptor (beta chain). After removal of 4 bases from V and 0 bases from J, the junction contained 7 bases not matched to a gene. Germline CDR1 and CDR2: SGHRS and YFSETQ. There are 19 residues in the CDR3. The data were taken from a study of blood T cell repertoires in COVID-19. Study overall: The origin of the acute and convalescent COVID-19 samples was the United States, Italy and Spain. From T cells, B-cell-depleted T cells, or PBMCs came the material, which was cDNA or gDNA.

Authors' data handling: Amplification of reference gene primers was used by the study to estimate nucleated cell counts. Produced via immunoSEQ multiplex PCR; TCRdb's table is partial and in-frame only. The V and J calls and clone size are taken from that table; D and trimming were inferred from the DNA. This sample yields 35,000 to 45,000 clones, of which more than 70% are seen a single time; approximately 4% belongs to the top ten. The chain is built from TRBV5-1 and TRBJ2-1; TRBD2 matches 16 bases. This receptor was taken from a human donor in a cohort sampled during active COVID-19. Sequencing was done on a sample of peripheral blood. CDR3 sequence reads: CASSRPGTSGRASYNEQFF. DNA of the CDR3: TGCGCCAGCAGCAGACCCGGGACTAGCGGGAGGGCCTCCTACAATGAGCAGTTCTTC.